The clone carrying this T cell receptor (beta chain) has only a few counts. Its antigen remains unknown. TCR beta cDNA libraries had unique molecular identifiers. T cells numbering 1 to 10 million yielded 450,000 to 500,000 cDNA molecules. MiXCR was run by TCRdb on the PCR reads, yielding one entry per CDR3 protein. Found here are hundreds of thousands of distinct CDR3 sequences, more than 50% of them singletons; the top ten hold about 11%. Germline V gene data show CDR1 as MNHEY and CDR2 as SVGAGI. With V trimmed by 0 bases and J by 3 bases, 5 bases remained unmatched. This CDR3 spans 16 amino acids. The data originate from a study of post-analysis software for immune sequencing data. Study-wide points: Higher frequency in patients than in controls was seen for several TRBV segments, with TRBV5-6, TRBV5-1 and TRBV20-1 among them.

This TCR was sampled from a girl aged 2 to 10 with multiple sclerosis. The sample consisted of blood. The chain has TRBV6-5 and TRBJ2-1; 7 bases are shared with TRBD2. CDR3 amino acids: CASSYSSGLDYNEQFF. CDR3 coding DNA: TGTGCCAGCAGTTACTCGAGTGGACTAGACTACAATGAGCAGTTCTTC.